The entry below describes one T cell receptor (beta chain). The data derive from a study of cytomegalovirus exposure and HLA in healthy donors. Produced via immunoSEQ multiplex PCR; TCRdb's table is partial and in-frame only. The sample shows around 300,000 clones, 80% to 90% of them seen only once. Between the trimmed V and J ends, which lost 3 bases and 0 bases, there was a span of 18 bases. Per the germline V gene, CDR1 is SGHRS and CDR2 is YFSETQ. CDR3 length: 17 amino acids. The V and J genes are TRBV5-1 and TRBJ1-2, with D possibly matching TRBD1 (5 bases). Sample: PBMCs. This TCR came from a woman between 18 and 30 years old in good health and CMV-seronegative. DNA of the CDR3: TGCGCCAGCAGCTGGGGACCTCGGGGGATCGCTAACTATGGCTACACCTTC. This sequence encodes CASSWGPRGIANYGYTF.